This is a list of T cell receptor beta chains from one sample in a study of blood T cell repertoires in COVID-19. Clones were sequenced by immunoSEQ multiplex PCR, and TCRdb holds only the in-frame ones, with some missing. This sample has about 100,000 clones; roughly 83% occur once, and the top ten carry more than 3%. The source material was peripheral blood. The receptor set was obtained from a woman at least 80 years old with active or convalescent COVID-19. CDR3s include the opening cysteine and the closing phenylalanine or tryptophan. The order of the fields is J gene, V gene, clone size, D gene, CDR3 DNA, CDR3 protein. D genes are given only for firm matches. A row's size may be missing; if present it is once, few, many or a size class.

TRBJ2-5,TRBV27,NA,TRBD2,TGTGCCAGCAGCCAGGGGACTAGCGGGAGGGAAACCCAGTACTTC,CASSQGTSGRETQYF
TRBJ1-1,TRBV19,NA,NA,TGTGCCAGTAGTATAGGTGCTTTGGGCAATGAAGCTTTCTTT,CASSIGALGNEAFF
TRBJ1-4,TRBV2,NA,TRBD1,TGTGCCAGCCATAGGGGGCAGGGTAATGAAAAACTGTTTTTT,CASHRGQGNEKLFF
TRBJ1-4,TRBV5-6,few,TRBD1,TGTGCCAGCAGCTTGGGACAGGGGGCTCGTGAAAAACTGTTTTTT,CASSLGQGAREKLFF
TRBJ2-7,TRBV19,NA,NA,TGTGCCAGTAGTATAGGCGGTAGTTTGTACGAGCAGTACTTC,CASSIGGSLYEQYF
TRBJ2-3,TRBV18,NA,TRBD1,TGTGCCAGCTCTCGACAGGGCGGCACAGATACGCAGTATTTT,CASSRQGGTDTQYF
TRBJ1-6,TRBV5-5,NA,TRBD1,TGTGCCAGCAGCCGACAGGGTGGATCACCCCTCCACTTT,CASSRQGGSPLHF
TRBJ2-2,TRBV11-2,NA,NA,TGTGCCAGCAGCACCGAGCGGTCGGGGTACACCGGGGAGCTGTTTTTT,CASSTERSGYTGELFF
TRBJ2-5,TRBV7-7,NA,NA,TGTGCTAGCAGCTTAATGCCAGGGGCATTTCCAGAGACCCAGTACTTC,CASSLMPGAFPETQYF
TRBJ2-5,TRBV27,NA,TRBD1,TGTGCCAGCAGTTACAGGGGACAGGAGACCCAGTACTTC,CASSYRGQETQYF
TRBJ2-5,TRBV6-2/TRBV6-3,once,TRBD2,TGTGCCAGCAGTTACTCGCGGCGGGGGGGCCGTGGAGAGACCCAGTACTTC,CASSYSRRGGRGETQYF
TRBJ1-5,TRBV6-2/TRBV6-3,NA,NA,TGTGCCAGCAGTTACTCGACTGGGGGCGGTTCGCCCCAGCATTTT,CASSYSTGGGSPQHF
TRBJ1-3,TRBV6-1,NA,NA,TGTGCCAGCAGTGAAGATGGAGTGGCACGCCCGGGGAACACCATATATTTT,CASSEDGVARPGNTIYF
TRBJ2-7,TRBV6-2/TRBV6-3,NA,NA,TGTGCCAGCAGTACATTGTCCTACGAGCAGTACTTC,CASSTLSYEQYF
TRBJ2-2,TRBV28,NA,TRBD1,TGTGCCAGCAGTATGGACAGGGCGGCCGGGGAGCTGTTTTTT,CASSMDRAAGELFF
TRBJ1-1,TRBV28,NA,NA,TGTGCCAGCAGTCCCCGGCAGGGTCGGACTGAAGCTTTCTTT,CASSPRQGRTEAFF
TRBJ2-7,TRBV11-2,NA,TRBD2,TGTGCCAGCAGATCAGCGGGAGTGCCCCACGAGCAGTACTTC,CASRSAGVPHEQYF
TRBJ1-2,TRBV7-2,NA,NA,TGTGCCAGCAGCTTATTGGGCAGTCACTATGGCTACACCTTC,CASSLLGSHYGYTF
TRBJ1-3,TRBV2,NA,NA,TGTGCCAGCAGTTATAATACAGGGTGGTCTGGAAACACCATATATTTT,CASSYNTGWSGNTIYF
TRBJ2-3,TRBV19,NA,NA,TGTGCCAGTAGTATAACTACAGATACGCAGTATTTT,CASSITTDTQYF
TRBJ2-1,TRBV5-5,NA,TRBD2,TGTGCCAGCAGCTTCCGAGGGACTAGCGGGAAGCACAATGAGCAGTTCTTC,CASSFRGTSGKHNEQFF
TRBJ1-1,TRBV7-8,NA,NA,TGTGCCAGCAGCTTAGAACTCTTTGGGCCCACTGAAGCTTTCTTT,CASSLELFGPTEAFF
TRBJ2-1,TRBV5-4,NA,NA,TGTGCCAGCAGCTCTCAGGGGGGCCCCTACAATGAGCAGTTCTTC,CASSSQGGPYNEQFF
TRBJ1-6,TRBV2,once,NA,TGTGCCAGCAGTGAAAACTCGAATTCACCCCTCCACTTT,CASSENSNSPLHF
TRBJ1-1,TRBV5-1,NA,NA,TGCGCCAGCAGCTTCGAGGTCAGGAACACTGAAGCTTTCTTT,CASSFEVRNTEAFF
TRBJ1-2,TRBV18,NA,TRBD1,TGTGCCAGCTCACGACAGGGGGCGGACTATGGCTACACCTTC,CASSRQGADYGYTF
TRBJ1-1,TRBV6-1,once,TRBD1,TGTGCCAGCAGTGAAGCACCGGACAGGGGGAAAGCTTTCTTT,CASSEAPDRGKAFF
TRBJ1-1,TRBV28,NA,NA,TGTGCCAGCAGTTTTCAGGGCTCGATGAACACTGAAGCTTTCTTT,CASSFQGSMNTEAFF
TRBJ1-2,TRBV11-2,NA,TRBD1,TGTGCCAGCTCTCTCATAGGGGGACAGGGATCCTATGGCTACACCTTC,CASSLIGGQGSYGYTF
TRBJ2-2,TRBV9,NA,NA,TGTGCCAGCAGCGTAGTCGGTGGGGGCTGGTACACCGGGGAGCTGTTTTTT,CASSVVGGGWYTGELFF
TRBJ2-7,TRBV6-5,once,NA,TGTGCCAGTTCGACAGGCAGCTCCTACGAGCAGTACTTC,CASSTGSSYEQYF
TRBJ1-5,TRBV2,NA,TRBD1,TGTGCCAGCCGGACAGGCGGCAATCAGCCCCAGCATTTT,CASRTGGNQPQHF
TRBJ1-1,TRBV27,NA,TRBD1,TGTGCCAGCCTCGACAGGGGAAAAACTGAAGCTTTCTTT,CASLDRGKTEAFF
TRBJ2-3,TRBV2,NA,TRBD1,TGTGCCAGCGCGCGGACAGGGGCAATCACAGATACGCAGTATTTT,CASARTGAITDTQYF
TRBJ2-3,TRBV27,once,NA,TGTGCCAGCAGTTCCCTTAGCACAGATACGCAGTATTTT,CASSSLSTDTQYF
TRBJ2-7,TRBV3-1/TRBV3-2,NA,TRBD1,TGTGCCAGCAGCTCCAGACAGGGGGCCTACGAGCAGTACTTC,CASSSRQGAYEQYF
TRBJ1-2,TRBV5-6,NA,NA,TGTGCCAGCAGCTTACGGACAGACAAGGACACCTTC,CASSLRTDKDTF
TRBJ2-1,TRBV29-1,NA,TRBD2,TGCAGCGTTGAACTCCGGACTAGCGGTTATGGGGAGCAGTTCTTC,CSVELRTSGYGEQFF
TRBJ1-2,TRBV30,NA,NA,TGTGCCTGGAACCTAGGGGCTCATGGCTACACCTTC,CAWNLGAHGYTF
TRBJ2-5,TRBV7-6,NA,TRBD2,TGTGCCAGCAGCTTAGCGGGGGGATTAGCGGGACAAGAGACCCAGTACTTC,CASSLAGGLAGQETQYF
TRBJ1-5,TRBV6-1,NA,NA,TGTGCCAGCAGTGACGGACAGATTGCTCAGCCCCAGCATTTT,CASSDGQIAQPQHF